This T cell receptor beta chain was recorded in a study of shared clonotypes between healthy human individuals (dated by TCRdb to the early 2020s). About the study as a whole: Two women and three men aged 18 to 49 years were included in the cohort. To estimate repertoire size and how much clonotype sharing occurs between individuals, the study deeply sequenced the blood TCR repertoires of 5 or 6 healthy adults. Per donor, three plates each were used for CD4 naive and CD4 memory, two for CD8 naive, and one for CD8 memory. Per donor, leukapheresis produced somewhere between about 0.85 and 10 billion PBMCs. Libraries were prepared and TCR repertoires were sequenced by different laboratories using diverse techniques, in order to increase sequencing depth and limit assay-specific biases.

CDR1 and CDR2, looked up from the germline V gene, are ENHRY and SYGVKD. Compared with germline, V lacks 6 bases and J lacks 4 bases; bases without a gene match: 10. From the cysteine up to the phenylalanine, the CDR3 has a length of 16 residues. The only DNA kept is the CDR3, 48 bases in frame from the first base. Using the deep immunoSEQ assay, TCR CDR3 regions were amplified from genomic DNA by multiplex PCR. For each cell subset, the extracted genomic DNA was distributed evenly across all wells of several immunoSEQ 96-well plates, and each plate served as one replicate. For sorted subsets, each replicate PCR was loaded with about 0.2 ug genomic DNA, equivalent to 25,000 to 35,000 T cell genomes. The purified libraries were quantified using a Qubit 3.0 fluorometer, sized with a Bioanalyzer 2100, and then quantified again using the KAPA Library Quantification kit. Every immunoSEQ 96-well plate was sequenced on a dedicated single-read 150-cycle Illumina NextSeq 550 flow cell. Regarding the original processing steps: Because the immunoSEQ output held only junctional sequences and lacked quality scores, the filtering could not match the filtering applied to full-length reads. To assign V/J genes and CDR3, sequences were annotated using PyIR, a Python wrapper for IgBLAST v1.9, with IMGT germline references. Reads were removed for weak V/J assignments (E-value above 1e-6), missing CDR3, stop codons, out-of-frame junctions, or ambiguous translated residues. A V3J clonotype was defined by an identical inferred V gene, J gene, and CDR3 amino acid sequence. The percentage overlap between two repertoires was calculated by dividing the number of shared unique clonotypes by the size of the smaller repertoire. Richness of each repertoire was evaluated using RTK rarefaction, the Chao1 estimator, and Recon v2.1 estimates of unobserved clonotypes. For all TCRbeta clonotypes obtained by the gDNA method from a few donors, generation probabilities were computed with OLGA. TCRdb obtained this table from immuneACCESS and retained in-frame rearrangements with V and J assigned. These tables miss some clones; where compared with another copy, unresolved V genes account for less than half of the shortfall, and the remainder is unexplained. V, J and clone size were drawn from that table, and D and trimming were deduced from the DNA. Within this sample are nearly 1,000,000 clones, with about three quarters of them counted one time only. The ten largest account for approximately 1.5% of the sample.

Worth noting for this clone: Its binding antigen is unknown. Nothing much larger sits one base from this clone, and base qualities are not available.

The paper as a whole reports these results and caveats: Rarefaction of sorted-subset datasets indicated incomplete sequencing despite the large sequencing depth. Sharing across a few donors was observed for about 5% of naive CD4, 3.5% of naive CD8, 2% to 2.5% of memory CD4, and roughly 0.4% of memory CD8 clonotypes. Only blood was sampled, and tissue TCR repertoires likely differ from those in blood. Estimated clonotype richness was generally larger for naive than for memory subsets. The genetic and exposure-history diversity represented was limited by the small number of donors. Compared with non-shared clonotypes, the clonotypes found in all four sorted-subset donors had higher generation probabilities. Based on pairwise subsampling, the degree of clonotype sharing among donors was expected to be affected by sequencing depth.

The donors were healthy, HIV-negative adults who had no recently reported acute infections or vaccinations. Every donor was a Caucasian adult living in Nashville, Tennessee, USA. CD4+ T cells were enriched by magnetic negative selection, after which naive cells were positively selected on CD45RA and the negative fraction was taken as the memory subset. Blood was collected by leukapheresis, and PBMCs were isolated by Ficoll-Histopaque density gradient centrifugation and then cryopreserved in liquid nitrogen vapor phase. Purity and quantity of every magnetically sorted T cell population were checked by analytical flow cytometry. From each sorted fraction, genomic DNA was isolated and quantified by UV absorbance on a Nanodrop 2000c.

The rearranged chain carries TRBV10-3 and TRBJ1-2; 11 bases in between match TRBD1. The TCR originated in a man in his late teens or twenties in good health. Input material: memory CD4+ T cells sorted from blood. The sample's cell subset or site label, in plain terms: CD45RA-negative fraction. The nucleotide sequence reads as follows: TGTGCCATCAGCCCGGGACAGGGGGGAAATGGCTATGGCTACACCTTC. It encodes CAISPGQGGNGYGYTF.